The text below deals with one TCR beta chain. Different DNA sequences within this sample yield the same CDR3. Assay: immunoSEQ multiplex PCR; the TCRdb copy retains only in-frame clones and omits some. The data hold about 200,000 clones, with around 81% observed a single time. CDR3 size: 14 residues. Germline CDR1 and CDR2: SGHNT and YYREEE (reference sequence). Trimming took off 0 bases at V and 4 bases at J, with 10 bases between the two ends. The data were obtained in a study of blood T cell repertoires in COVID-19. The sequenced sample consisted of PBMCs or T cells enriched from blood (not recorded which). This rearrangement joins TRBV5-4 to TRBJ1-1; D is perhaps TRBD1 (5 bases). The TCR sequence derives from a woman aged 40 to 55 with acute COVID-19. Here the CDR3 reads CASSLAGVGTEAFF. CDR3 coding DNA: TGTGCCAGCAGCTTGGCGGGGGTGGGCACTGAAGCTTTCTTT.